Reported below is one TCR beta chain. Its antigen is undetermined. The data were produced by immunoSEQ multiplex PCR, yet TCRdb's version contains in-frame clones alone and is incomplete. Of under 85,000 clones listed, roughly three quarters are singletons. CDR1 and CDR2 from the germline V gene are SEHNR and FQNEAQ (reference sequence). This CDR3 is 17 amino acids long. Between the trimmed V and J ends, which lost 2 bases and 0 bases, there was a span of 14 bases. The data were obtained in a study of OX40 agonist ivuxolimab in advanced cancers. About the study: From roughly 23 to 85 years was the age range, with a mean of approximately 63 years, and nearly 85% were male. Findings and caveats of the study: The study found that CD8+ T cells averaged more expanded clones than CD4+. Not determined was the antigen specificity of the expanded peripheral T cells.

Exclusion of a patient followed from autoimmune disease history or systemic immunosuppression. The TCR comes from an adult with an advanced solid tumor such as melanoma, head and neck, liver or kidney cancer. The starting material was CD4+ or CD8+ T cells sorted from blood, obtained in a trial of the OX40 agonist ivuxolimab. This chain links TRBV7-9 with TRBJ1-3, with D perhaps matching TRBD1 (5 bases). The CDR3 bases are TGTGCCAGCAGCTTAAGGCAGGGATATAACTCTGGAAACACCATATATTTT. Protein product: CASSLRQGYNSGNTIYF.